This T cell receptor (beta chain) was identified in a study of T cells in localized non-small cell lung cancer. Whole-study findings and limits: The greatest T cell clonality was found in uninvolved adjacent lung (higher than in tumor). Adjacent lung was found to contain a median about 55 of the top 100 tumor clones. As only one tumor region underwent sequencing, heterogeneity remains possible.

Measured with immunoSEQ multiplex PCR; TCRdb has only the in-frame clones, and not every one. In the table there are under 4,000 clones, 28% of which are singletons. A note on this clone: Its specificity is not known.

This TCR derives from a male donor at least 60 years old with stage I lung adenocarcinoma. The sample here was lung tumor tissue, taken before any cancer treatment.

CDR3 protein: CASSFGGYEQYF. In DNA, the CDR3 is TGTGCCAGCAGTTTCGGAGGTTACGAGCAGTACTTC. This rearrangement joins TRBV9 to TRBJ2-7; TRBD2 is a possible D gene (5 bases). The CDR3 runs to 12 residues. V was shortened by 5 bases and J by 4 bases, with 10 bases between the two germline ends. Germline loops: CDR1 SGDLS, CDR2 YYNGEE.